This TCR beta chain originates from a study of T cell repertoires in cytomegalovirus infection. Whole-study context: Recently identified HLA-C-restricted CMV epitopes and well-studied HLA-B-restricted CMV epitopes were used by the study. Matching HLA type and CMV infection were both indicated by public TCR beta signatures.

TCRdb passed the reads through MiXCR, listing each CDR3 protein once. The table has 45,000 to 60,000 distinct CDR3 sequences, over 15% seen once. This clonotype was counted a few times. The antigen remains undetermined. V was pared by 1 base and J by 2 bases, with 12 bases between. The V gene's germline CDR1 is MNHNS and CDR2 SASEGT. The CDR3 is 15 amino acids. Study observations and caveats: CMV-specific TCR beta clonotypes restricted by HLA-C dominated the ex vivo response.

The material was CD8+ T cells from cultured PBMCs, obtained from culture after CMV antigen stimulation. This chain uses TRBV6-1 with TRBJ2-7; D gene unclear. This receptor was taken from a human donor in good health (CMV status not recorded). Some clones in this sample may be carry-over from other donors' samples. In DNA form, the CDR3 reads TGTGCCAGCAGTGAAGGTCATGGATCTACCTACGAGCAGTACTTC. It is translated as CASSEGHGSTYEQYF.